This T cell receptor beta chain was documented in a study of cytomegalovirus exposure and HLA in healthy donors. 60 Vbeta and 13 Jbeta primers were used in PCR. Data came from immunoSEQ multiplex PCR; TCRdb stores just in-frame clones and leaves some out. The sample shows about 87,000 clones, approximately 7.6% of them seen only once. Study-wide findings and caveats: Later on, a genetic analysis was performed. It linked a missense variant in DCLRE1C with V- and J-gene trimming of TCR beta.

Of note for this clone: Its target is not known.

The CDR3 has 15 amino acids. Germline V gene data show CDR1 as SGDLS and CDR2 as YYNGEE. V shed 0 bases and J shed 5 bases, with 11 bases lying between them. The rearrangement links TRBV9 to TRBJ2-2, with a tentative D call TRBD2 (5 bases). Sequenced: PBMCs. The clonotype originates from a man aged 50 or older in good health and CMV-seronegative. CDR3 sequence: CASSVAAAGTGELFF. CDR3 sequence (DNA): TGTGCCAGCAGCGTAGCCGCGGCGGGTACCGGGGAGCTGTTTTTT.